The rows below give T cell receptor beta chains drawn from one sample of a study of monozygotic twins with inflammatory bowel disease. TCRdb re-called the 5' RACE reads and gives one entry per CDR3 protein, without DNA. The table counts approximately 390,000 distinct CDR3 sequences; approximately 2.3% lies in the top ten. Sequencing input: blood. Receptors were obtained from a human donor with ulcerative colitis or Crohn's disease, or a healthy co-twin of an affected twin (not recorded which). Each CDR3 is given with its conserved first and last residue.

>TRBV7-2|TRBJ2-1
CASSTDSSAGSYNEQFF
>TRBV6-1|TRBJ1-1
CASTSFTRAVLNTEAFF
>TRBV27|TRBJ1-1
CASSFGTRAFF
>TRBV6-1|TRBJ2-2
CASTPTGLGAGELFF
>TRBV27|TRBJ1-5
CASSTRGKNQPQHF
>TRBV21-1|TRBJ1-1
CASAQRLNTEAFF
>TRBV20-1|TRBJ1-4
CSARTGGALEKLFF
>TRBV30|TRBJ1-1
CAWSVALGGAEAFF
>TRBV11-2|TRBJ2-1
CASSLAQGTASYNEQFF
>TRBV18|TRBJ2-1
CASSTGQGAQNEQFF